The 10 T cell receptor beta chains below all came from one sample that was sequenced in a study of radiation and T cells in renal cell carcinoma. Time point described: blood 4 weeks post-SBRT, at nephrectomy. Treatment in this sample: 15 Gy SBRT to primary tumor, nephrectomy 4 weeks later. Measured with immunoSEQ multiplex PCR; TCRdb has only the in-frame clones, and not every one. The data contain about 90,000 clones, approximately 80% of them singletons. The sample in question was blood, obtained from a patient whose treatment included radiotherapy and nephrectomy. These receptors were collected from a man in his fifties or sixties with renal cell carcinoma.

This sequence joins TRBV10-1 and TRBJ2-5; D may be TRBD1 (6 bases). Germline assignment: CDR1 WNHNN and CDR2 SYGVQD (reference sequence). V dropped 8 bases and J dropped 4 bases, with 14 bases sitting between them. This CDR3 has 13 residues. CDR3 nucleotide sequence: TGCGCCAGCCGAACAGGCAGGGGAGAGACCCAGTACTTC. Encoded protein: CASRTGRGETQYF.

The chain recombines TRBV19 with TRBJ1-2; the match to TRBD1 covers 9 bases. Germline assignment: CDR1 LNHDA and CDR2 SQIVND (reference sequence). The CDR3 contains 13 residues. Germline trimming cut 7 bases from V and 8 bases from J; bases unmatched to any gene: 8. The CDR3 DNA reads TGTGCCAGTAACTCCGGGACAGGGAACGGCTACACCTTC. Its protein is CASNSGTGNGYTF.

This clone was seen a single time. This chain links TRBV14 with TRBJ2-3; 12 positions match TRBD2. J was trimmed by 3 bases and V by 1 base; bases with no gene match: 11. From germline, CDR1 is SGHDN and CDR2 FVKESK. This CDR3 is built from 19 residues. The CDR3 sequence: CASSQATSGSPFGTDTQYF. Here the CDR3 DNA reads TGTGCCAGCAGCCAAGCGACTAGCGGGAGCCCCTTCGGGACAGATACGCAGTATTTT.

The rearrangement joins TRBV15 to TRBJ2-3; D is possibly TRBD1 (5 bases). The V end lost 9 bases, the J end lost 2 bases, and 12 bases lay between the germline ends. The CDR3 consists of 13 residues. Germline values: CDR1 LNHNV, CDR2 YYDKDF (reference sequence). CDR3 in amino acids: CATDRTYTDTQYF. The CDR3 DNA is TGTGCCACAGACAGAACTTACACAGATACGCAGTATTTT.

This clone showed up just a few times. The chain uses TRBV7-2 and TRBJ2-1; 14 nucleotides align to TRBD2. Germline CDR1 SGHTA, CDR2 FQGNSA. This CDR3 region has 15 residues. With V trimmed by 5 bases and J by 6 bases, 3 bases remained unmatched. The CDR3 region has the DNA TGTGCCAGCAGCGCGGGACTAGCGGGGGTCAATGAGCAGTTCTTC. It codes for CASSAGLAGVNEQFF.

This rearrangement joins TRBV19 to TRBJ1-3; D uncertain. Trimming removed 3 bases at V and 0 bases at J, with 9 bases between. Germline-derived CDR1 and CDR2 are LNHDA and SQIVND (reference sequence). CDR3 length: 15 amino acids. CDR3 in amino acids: CASSIQVLSGNTIYF. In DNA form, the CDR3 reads TGTGCCAGTAGTATTCAAGTTCTCTCTGGAAACACCATATATTTT.

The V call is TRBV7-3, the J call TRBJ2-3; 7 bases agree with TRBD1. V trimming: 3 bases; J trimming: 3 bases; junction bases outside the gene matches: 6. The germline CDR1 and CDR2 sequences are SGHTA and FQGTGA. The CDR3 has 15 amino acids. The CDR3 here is CASSFARGRTDTQYF. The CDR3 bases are TGTGCCAGCAGCTTCGCAAGGGGGCGGACAGATACGCAGTATTTT.

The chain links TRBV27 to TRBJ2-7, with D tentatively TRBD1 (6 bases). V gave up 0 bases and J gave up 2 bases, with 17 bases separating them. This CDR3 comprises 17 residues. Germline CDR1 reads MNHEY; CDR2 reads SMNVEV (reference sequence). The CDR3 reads CASSLSGTLRGPYEQYF. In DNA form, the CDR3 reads TGTGCCAGCAGTTTATCGGGAACCCTCAGGGGCCCCTACGAGCAGTACTTC.

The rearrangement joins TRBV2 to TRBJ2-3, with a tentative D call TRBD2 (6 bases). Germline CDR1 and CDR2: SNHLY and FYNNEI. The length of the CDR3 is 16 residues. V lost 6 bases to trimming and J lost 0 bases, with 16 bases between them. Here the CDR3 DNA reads TGTGCCAGCAGCGCCACCGGGACTTCTAGCACAGATACGCAGTATTTT. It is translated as CASSATGTSSTDTQYF.

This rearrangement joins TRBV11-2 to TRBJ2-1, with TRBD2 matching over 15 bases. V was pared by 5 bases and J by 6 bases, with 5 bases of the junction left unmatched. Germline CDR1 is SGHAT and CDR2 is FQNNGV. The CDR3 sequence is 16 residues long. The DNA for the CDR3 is TGTGCCAGCAGCAGCGGACTAGCGGGAGGGTCCAATGAGCAGTTCTTC. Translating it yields CASSSGLAGGSNEQFF.